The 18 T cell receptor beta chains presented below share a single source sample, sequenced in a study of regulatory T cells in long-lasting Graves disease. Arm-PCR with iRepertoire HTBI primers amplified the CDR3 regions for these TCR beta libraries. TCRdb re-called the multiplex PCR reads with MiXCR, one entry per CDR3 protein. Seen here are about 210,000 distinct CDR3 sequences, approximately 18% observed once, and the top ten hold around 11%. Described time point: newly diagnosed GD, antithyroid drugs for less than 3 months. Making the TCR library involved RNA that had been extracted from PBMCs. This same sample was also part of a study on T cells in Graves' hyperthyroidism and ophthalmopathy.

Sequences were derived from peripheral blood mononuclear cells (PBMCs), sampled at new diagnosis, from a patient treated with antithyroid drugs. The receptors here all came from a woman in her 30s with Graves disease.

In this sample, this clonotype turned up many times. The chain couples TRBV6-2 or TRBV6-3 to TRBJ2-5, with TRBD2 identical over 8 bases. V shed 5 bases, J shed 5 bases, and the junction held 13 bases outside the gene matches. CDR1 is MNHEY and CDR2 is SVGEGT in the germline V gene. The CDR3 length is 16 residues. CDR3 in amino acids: CASSEEGAGVRETQYF. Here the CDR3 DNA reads TGTGCCAGCAGTGAAGAAGGAGCGGGGGTTCGGGAGACCCAGTACTTC.

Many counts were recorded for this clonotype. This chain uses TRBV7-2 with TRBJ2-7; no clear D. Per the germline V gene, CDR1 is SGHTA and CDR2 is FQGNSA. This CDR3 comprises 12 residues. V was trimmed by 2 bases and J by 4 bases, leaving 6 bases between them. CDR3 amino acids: CASSLWEYEQYF. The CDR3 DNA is TGTGCCAGCAGCTTATGGGAATACGAGCAGTACTTC.

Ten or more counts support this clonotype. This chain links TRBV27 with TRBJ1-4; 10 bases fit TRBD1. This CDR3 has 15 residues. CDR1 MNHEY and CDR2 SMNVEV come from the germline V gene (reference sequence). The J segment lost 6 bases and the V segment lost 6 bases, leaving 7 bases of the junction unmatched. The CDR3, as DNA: TGTGCCAGCAGCCGGTGGACAGGGGGGGATGAAAAACTGTTTTTT. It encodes CASSRWTGGDEKLFF.

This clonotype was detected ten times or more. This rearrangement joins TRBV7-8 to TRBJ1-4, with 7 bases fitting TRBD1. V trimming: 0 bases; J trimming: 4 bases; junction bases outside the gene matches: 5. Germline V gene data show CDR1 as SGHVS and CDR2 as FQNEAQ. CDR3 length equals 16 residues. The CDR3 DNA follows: TGTGCCAGCAGCTTAGCGGGGGGACAGATTAATGAAAAACTGTTTTTT. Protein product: CASSLAGGQINEKLFF. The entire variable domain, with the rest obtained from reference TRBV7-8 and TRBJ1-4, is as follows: GAGVSQSPRYKVAKRGQDVALRCDPISGHVSLFWYQQALGQGPEFLTYFQNEAQLDKSGLPSDRFFAERPEGSVSTLKIQRTQQEDSAVYLCASSLAGGQINEKLFFGSGTQLSVL.

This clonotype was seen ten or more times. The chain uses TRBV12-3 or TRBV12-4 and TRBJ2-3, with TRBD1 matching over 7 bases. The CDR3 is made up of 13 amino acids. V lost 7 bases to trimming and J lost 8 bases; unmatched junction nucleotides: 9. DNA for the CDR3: TGTGCCAGCACCCCAGGGGGAGTAGGTACGCAGTATTTT. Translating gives CASTPGGVGTQYF.

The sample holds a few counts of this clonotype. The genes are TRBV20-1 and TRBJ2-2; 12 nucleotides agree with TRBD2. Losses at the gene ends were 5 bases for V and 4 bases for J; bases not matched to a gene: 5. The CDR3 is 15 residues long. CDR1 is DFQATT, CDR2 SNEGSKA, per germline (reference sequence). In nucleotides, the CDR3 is TGCAGTGCTTTACTAGCGGGAGGAAGCACCGGGGAGCTGTTTTTT. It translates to CSALLAGGSTGELFF.

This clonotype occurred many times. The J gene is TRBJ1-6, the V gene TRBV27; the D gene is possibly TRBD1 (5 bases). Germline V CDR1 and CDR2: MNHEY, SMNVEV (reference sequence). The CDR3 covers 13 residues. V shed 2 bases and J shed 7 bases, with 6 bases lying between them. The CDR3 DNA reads TGTGCCAGCAGTTTAGGGGGGAATTCACCCCTCCACTTT. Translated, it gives CASSLGGNSPLHF.

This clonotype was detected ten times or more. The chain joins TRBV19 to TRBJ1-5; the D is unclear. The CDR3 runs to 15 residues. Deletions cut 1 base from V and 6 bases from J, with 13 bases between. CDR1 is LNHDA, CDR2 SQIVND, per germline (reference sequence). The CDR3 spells CASSIGATVAQPQHF. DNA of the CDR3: TGTGCCAGTAGTATAGGCGCTACGGTTGCTCAGCCCCAGCATTTT. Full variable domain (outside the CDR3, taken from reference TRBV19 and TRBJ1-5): DGGITQSPKYLFRKEGQNVTLSCEQNLNHDAMYWYRQDPGQGLRLIYYSQIVNDFQKGDIAEGYSVSREKKESFPLTVTSAQKNPTAFYLCASSIGATVAQPQHFGDGTRLSIL.

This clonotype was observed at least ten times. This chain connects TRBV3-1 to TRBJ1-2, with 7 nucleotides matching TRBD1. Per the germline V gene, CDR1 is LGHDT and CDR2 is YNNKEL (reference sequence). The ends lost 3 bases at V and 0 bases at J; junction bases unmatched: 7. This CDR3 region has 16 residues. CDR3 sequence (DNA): TGTGCCAGCAGCCACCGATGGACAGGCGCTAACTATGGCTACACCTTC. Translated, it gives CASSHRWTGANYGYTF.

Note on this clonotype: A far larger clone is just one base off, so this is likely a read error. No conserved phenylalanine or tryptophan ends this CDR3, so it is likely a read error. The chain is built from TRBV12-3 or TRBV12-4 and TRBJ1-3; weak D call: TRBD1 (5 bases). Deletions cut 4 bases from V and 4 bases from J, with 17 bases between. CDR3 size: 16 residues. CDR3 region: CASSYSIRTRGNTIYS. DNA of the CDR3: TGTGCCAGCAGTTACTCGATAAGGACAAGAGGAAACACCATATATTCT.

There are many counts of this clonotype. CDR3 protein: CSVVVGGYTF. The CDR3 DNA sequence: TGCAGCGTTGTTGTTGGAGGCTACACCTTC. The chain links TRBV29-1 to TRBJ1-2; no reliable D call. Germline V gene lookup returns CDR1 SQVTM and CDR2 ANQGSEA. Deletions cut 4 bases from V and 8 bases from J, with 8 bases between. This CDR3 is built from 10 residues.

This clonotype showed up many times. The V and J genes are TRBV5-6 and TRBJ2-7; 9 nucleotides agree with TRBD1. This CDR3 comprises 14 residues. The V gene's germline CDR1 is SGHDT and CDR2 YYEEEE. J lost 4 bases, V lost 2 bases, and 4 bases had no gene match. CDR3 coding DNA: TGTGCCAGCAGCTTAGGGACAGGGTGGTACGAGCAGTACTTC. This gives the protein CASSLGTGWYEQYF.

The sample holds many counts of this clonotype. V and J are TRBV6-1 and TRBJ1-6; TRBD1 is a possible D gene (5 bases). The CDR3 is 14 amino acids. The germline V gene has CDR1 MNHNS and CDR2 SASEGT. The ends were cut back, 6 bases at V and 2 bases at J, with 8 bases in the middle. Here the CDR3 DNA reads TGTGCCAGCAGGGGGCGGACCTATAATTCACCCCTCCACTTT. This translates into CASRGRTYNSPLHF.

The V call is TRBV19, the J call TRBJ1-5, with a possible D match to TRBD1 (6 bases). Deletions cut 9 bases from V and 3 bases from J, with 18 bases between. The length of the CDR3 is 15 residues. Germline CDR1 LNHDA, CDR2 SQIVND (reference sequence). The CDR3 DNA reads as TGTGCCAGCAGGGGCATTGGACGGTTCAATCAGCCCCAGCATTTT. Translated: CASRGIGRFNQPQHF. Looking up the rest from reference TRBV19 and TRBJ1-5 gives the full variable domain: DGGITQSPKYLFRKEGQNVTLSCEQNLNHDAMYWYRQDPGQGLRLIYYSQIVNDFQKGDIAEGYSVSREKKESFPLTVTSAQKNPTAFYLCASRGIGRFNQPQHFGDGTRLSIL.

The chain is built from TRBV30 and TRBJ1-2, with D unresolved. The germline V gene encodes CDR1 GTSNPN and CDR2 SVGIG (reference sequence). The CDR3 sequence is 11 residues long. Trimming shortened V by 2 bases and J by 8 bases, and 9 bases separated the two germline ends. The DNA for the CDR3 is TGTGCCTGGAGTCGGGTAGGAGGCTACACCTTC. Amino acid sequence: CAWSRVGGYTF.

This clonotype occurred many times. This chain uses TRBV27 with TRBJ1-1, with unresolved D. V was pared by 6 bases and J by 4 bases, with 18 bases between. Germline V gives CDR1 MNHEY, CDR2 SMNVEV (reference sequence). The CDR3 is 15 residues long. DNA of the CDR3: TGTGCCAGCAGGGGAGGTGGATCGAGCGGCACTGAAGCTTTCTTT. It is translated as CASRGGGSSGTEAFF.

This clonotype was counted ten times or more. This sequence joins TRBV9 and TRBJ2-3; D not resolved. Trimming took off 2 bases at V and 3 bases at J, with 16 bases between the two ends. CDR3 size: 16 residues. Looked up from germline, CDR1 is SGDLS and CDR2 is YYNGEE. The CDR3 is CASSVLQGLSTDTQYF. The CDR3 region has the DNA TGTGCCAGCAGCGTGCTGCAAGGGTTGTCGACAGATACGCAGTATTTT.

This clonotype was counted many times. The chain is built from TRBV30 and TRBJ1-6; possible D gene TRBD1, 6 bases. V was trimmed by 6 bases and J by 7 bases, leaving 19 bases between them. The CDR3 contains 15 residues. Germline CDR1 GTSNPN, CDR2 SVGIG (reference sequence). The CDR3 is CACHRVWAENSPLHF. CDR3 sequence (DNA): TGTGCCTGTCACAGGGTTTGGGCGGAGAATTCACCCCTCCACTTT.